Detailed here is one T cell receptor beta chain. These data belong to a study of blood T cell repertoires in COVID-19. Source study methods: Amplification with reference gene primers provided the estimates of nucleated cell counts. Measured with immunoSEQ multiplex PCR; TCRdb has only the in-frame clones, and not every one. Clone size and the V and J calls come from that table; the DNA yielded D and trimming. The table includes under 35,000 clones, about nine tenths detected once. The sample comprised peripheral blood. The receptor was derived from a human donor in a cohort sampled during active COVID-19.

CDR3 sequence (DNA): TGTGCCAGCTCACCGAGAGGACAGGGGATGGGGAATGAGCAGTTCTTC. Encoded protein: CASSPRGQGMGNEQFF. The rearrangement joins TRBV18 to TRBJ2-1, with 9 bases lining up with TRBD1. Trimming removed 3 bases from V and 7 bases from J; junction bases left unmatched: 10. CDR1 is KGHSH, CDR2 LQKENI, per germline. The CDR3 sequence is 16 residues long.